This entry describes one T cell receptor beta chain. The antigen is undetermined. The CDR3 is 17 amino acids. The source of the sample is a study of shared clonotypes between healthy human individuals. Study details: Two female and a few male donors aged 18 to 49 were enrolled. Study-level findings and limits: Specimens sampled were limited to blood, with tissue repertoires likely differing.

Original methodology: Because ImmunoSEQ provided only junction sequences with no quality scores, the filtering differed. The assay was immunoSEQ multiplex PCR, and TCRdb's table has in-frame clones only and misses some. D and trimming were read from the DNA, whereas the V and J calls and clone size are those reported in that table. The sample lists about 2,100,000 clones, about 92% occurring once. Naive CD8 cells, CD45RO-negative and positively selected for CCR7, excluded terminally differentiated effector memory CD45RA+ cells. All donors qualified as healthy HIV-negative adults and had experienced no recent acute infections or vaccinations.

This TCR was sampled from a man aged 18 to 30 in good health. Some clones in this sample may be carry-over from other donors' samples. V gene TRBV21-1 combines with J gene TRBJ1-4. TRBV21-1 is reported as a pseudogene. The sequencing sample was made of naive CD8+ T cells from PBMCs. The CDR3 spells CASSKVGGDGTNEKLFF. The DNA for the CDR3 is TGTGCCAGCAGCAAAGTCGGGGGGGACGGCACTAATGAAAAACTGTTTTTT.